This T cell receptor (beta chain) was sequenced for a study of OX40 agonist ivuxolimab in advanced cancers. Whole-study context: It was ivuxolimab, an agonistic anti-OX40 (CD134) antibody, that patients were treated with. Patients enrolled in dose escalation were diagnosed with hepatocellular carcinoma, melanoma, renal cell or head and neck cancer. Partial responses were achieved by three patients, of whom one had hepatocellular carcinoma and two had cutaneous melanoma. Study findings and constraints: The study found among the lowest clonal expansion in partial responders at 0.1-3.0 mg/kg.

Details on this clone: Antigen unknown.

The CDR3 is made up of 13 amino acids. Germline V CDR1 and CDR2: SNHLY, FYNNEI. Trimming shortened V by 4 bases and J by 8 bases, and 11 bases separated the two germline ends. Clones were read by immunoSEQ multiplex PCR, and TCRdb kept only the in-frame ones, dropping some. Altogether about 47,000 clones are present, less than 90% being singletons, with the ten largest covering 14%. The specimen was CD4+ or CD8+ T cells sorted from blood, collected in a trial of the OX40 agonist ivuxolimab. This sequence was found in an adult with an advanced solid tumor such as melanoma, head and neck, liver or kidney cancer. The chain uses TRBV2 and TRBJ1-4; maybe TRBD1 (5 bases). Here the CDR3 DNA reads TGTGCCAGCAGTGGGCAGGGAAGCGAAAAACTGTTTTTT. This encodes CASSGQGSEKLFF.